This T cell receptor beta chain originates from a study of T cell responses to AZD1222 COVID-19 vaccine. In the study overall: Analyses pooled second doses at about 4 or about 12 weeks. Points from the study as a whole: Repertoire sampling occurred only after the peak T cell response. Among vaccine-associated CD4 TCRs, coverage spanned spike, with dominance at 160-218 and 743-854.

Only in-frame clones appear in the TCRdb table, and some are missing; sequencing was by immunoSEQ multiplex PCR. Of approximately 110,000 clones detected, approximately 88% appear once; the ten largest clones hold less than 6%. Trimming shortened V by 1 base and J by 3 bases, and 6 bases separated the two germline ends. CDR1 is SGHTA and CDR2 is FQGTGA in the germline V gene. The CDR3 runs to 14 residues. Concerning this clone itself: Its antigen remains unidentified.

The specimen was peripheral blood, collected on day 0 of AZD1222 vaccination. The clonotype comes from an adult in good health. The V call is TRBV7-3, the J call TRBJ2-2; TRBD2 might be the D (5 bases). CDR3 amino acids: CASSLRADTGELFF. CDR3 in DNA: TGTGCCAGCAGCTTAAGAGCGGACACCGGGGAGCTGTTTTTT.